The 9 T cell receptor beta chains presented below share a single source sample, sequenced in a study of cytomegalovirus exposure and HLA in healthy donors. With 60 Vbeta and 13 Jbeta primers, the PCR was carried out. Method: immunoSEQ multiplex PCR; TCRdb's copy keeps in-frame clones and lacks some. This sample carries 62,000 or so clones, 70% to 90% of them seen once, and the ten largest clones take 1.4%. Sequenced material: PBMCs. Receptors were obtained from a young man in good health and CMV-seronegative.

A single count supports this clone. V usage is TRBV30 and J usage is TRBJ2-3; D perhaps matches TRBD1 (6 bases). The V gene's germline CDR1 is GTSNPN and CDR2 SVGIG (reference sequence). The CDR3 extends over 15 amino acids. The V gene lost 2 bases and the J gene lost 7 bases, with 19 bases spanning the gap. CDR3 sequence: CAWSYVQGLGNTQYF. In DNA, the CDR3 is TGTGCCTGGAGTTATGTACAGGGCCTTGGTAATACGCAGTATTTT.

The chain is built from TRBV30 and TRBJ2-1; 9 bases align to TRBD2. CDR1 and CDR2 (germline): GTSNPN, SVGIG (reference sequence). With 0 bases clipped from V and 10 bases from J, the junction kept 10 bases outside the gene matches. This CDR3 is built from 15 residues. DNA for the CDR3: TGTGCCTGGAGTGTACTTATAGGGACTAGCAGGGAGCAGTTCTTC. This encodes CAWSVLIGTSREQFF.

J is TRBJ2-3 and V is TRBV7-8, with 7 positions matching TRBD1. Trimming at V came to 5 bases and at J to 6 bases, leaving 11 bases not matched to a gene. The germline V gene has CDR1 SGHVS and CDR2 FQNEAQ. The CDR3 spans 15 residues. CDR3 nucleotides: TGTGCCAGCAGCCTCAACAGGGGCCCAAGTGATACGCAGTATTTT. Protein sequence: CASSLNRGPSDTQYF.

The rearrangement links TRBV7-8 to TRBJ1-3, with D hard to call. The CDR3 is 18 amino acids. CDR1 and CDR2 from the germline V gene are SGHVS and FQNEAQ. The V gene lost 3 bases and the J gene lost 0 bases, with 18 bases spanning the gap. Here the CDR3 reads CASSFSVVTTGSGNTIYF. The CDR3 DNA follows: TGTGCCAGCAGCTTTAGCGTGGTCACGACCGGCTCTGGAAACACCATATATTTT.

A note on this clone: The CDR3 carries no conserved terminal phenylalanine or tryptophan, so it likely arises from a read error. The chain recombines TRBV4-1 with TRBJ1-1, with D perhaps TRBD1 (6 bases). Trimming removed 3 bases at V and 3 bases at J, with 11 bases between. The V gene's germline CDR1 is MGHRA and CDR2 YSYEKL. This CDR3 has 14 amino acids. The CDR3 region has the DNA TGCGCCAGCAGCCAGGTTGCAGGGGACACTGAAGCTTTCGTT. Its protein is CASSQVAGDTEAFV.

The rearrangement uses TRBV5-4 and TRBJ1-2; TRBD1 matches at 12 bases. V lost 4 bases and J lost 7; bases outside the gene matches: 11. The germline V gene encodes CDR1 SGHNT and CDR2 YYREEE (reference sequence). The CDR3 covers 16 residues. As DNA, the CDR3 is TGTGCCAGCAGCCCAGGATCCGGGACAGGGGGCGGTGGCTACACCTTC. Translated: CASSPGSGTGGGGYTF.

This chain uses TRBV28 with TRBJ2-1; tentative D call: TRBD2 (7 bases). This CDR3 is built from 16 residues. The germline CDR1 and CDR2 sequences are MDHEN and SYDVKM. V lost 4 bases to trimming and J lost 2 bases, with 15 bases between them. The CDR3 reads CASSSPRGGTYNEQFF. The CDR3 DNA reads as TGTGCCAGCAGTTCGCCCCGCGGGGGCACCTACAATGAGCAGTTCTTC.

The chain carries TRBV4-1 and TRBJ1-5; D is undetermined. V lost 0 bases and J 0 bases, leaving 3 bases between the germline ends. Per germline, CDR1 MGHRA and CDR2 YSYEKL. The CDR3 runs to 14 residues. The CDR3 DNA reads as TGCGCCAGCAGCCAAGATAATAGCAATCAGCCCCAGCATTTT. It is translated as CASSQDNSNQPQHF.

The CDR3 DNA reads as TGTGCCATCAGGGGTCTAGCCGCCCACGATGAGCAGTTCTTC. Protein sequence: CAIRGLAAHDEQFF. The rearrangement joins TRBV10-3 to TRBJ2-1; a weak D match, TRBD2 (5 bases). CDR3 length: 14 residues. V was cut by 6 bases and J by 8 bases, with 17 bases left in between. CDR1 and CDR2 (germline): ENHRY, SYGVKD.